This note documents a single T cell receptor (beta chain) sequence. V dropped 10 bases and J dropped 2; count of bases not matched to a gene: 13. This CDR3 is 16 amino acids long. In germline, CDR1 is MNHEY, CDR2 SMNVEV (reference sequence). The record originates from a study of blood T cell repertoires in COVID-19. TCRdb's table, derived via immunoSEQ multiplex PCR, lists solely in-frame clones and lacks some. There are 200,000 to 250,000 clones in the sample; around 90% occur only once, and over 2.5% lies in the top ten. The V and J genes are TRBV27 and TRBJ2-7, with TRBD1 matching over 11 bases. The sample taken for sequencing was peripheral blood. The receptor was derived from a man aged 55 to 70 with acute or convalescent COVID-19. CDR3 in DNA: TGTGCCACCCTACCCCACGGGACAGGGGGGGCCTACGAGCAGTACTTC. This gives the protein CATLPHGTGGAYEQYF.